A selection of T cell receptor beta chains follows, all from one sample in a study of CD4 T cells in relation to SARS-CoV-2 and coronaviruses. Their cognate antigens are unknown. The assay was immunoSEQ multiplex PCR, and TCRdb's table has in-frame clones only and misses some. The sample holds approximately 21,000 clones; over 75% are singletons and the top ten take over 15%. Material for sequencing was CD4+ T cells from PBMCs, cultured in vitro. Every receptor here comes from a human donor in good health. The CDR3 runs from the conserved cysteine through the conserved F or W. D genes are given only for firm matches. The size of a clone is reported for some rows only, either as once, few or many, or as a class for expanded clones.

abundance: -; d_gene: -; len: 17; j_gene: TRBJ2-7; v_gene: TRBV11-2; CDR3nt: TGTGCCAGCAGCTTAGGTCTGGGCACCTCAAGCTTCTACGAGCAGTACTTC; CDR3aa: CASSLGLGTSSFYEQYF
abundance: -; d_gene: TRBD2; len: 16; j_gene: TRBJ2-7; v_gene: TRBV5-1; CDR3nt: TGCGCCAGCAGCTTGGTTTCTAGCGGGAGTCTCTACGAGCAGTACTTC; CDR3aa: CASSLVSSGSLYEQYF
abundance: -; d_gene: -; len: 16; j_gene: TRBJ2-6; v_gene: TRBV27; CDR3nt: TGTGCCAGCAGTTTAGCAGGGTTCTCTGGGGCCAACGTCCTGACTTTC; CDR3aa: CASSLAGFSGANVLTF
abundance: once; d_gene: TRBD1; len: 12; j_gene: TRBJ1-2; v_gene: TRBV7-2; CDR3nt: TGTGCCAGCAGCTCCAGGACAGGCGGCTACACCTTC; CDR3aa: CASSSRTGGYTF
abundance: once; d_gene: -; len: 14; j_gene: TRBJ2-3; v_gene: TRBV9; CDR3nt: TGTGCCAGCAGCGTAGACACGGGAGCGGGTACGCAGTATTTT; CDR3aa: CASSVDTGAGTQYF
abundance: -; d_gene: -; len: 14; j_gene: TRBJ2-7; v_gene: TRBV5-1; CDR3nt: TGCGCCAGCAGCACCAGGGGCCCCCCCTACGAGCAGTACTTC; CDR3aa: CASSTRGPPYEQYF
abundance: once; d_gene: -; len: 21; j_gene: TRBJ2-1; v_gene: TRBV1; CDR3nt: TGCACCAGCAGCCAATGCCCCTTGAGGCTAGCGCAGAGGAGCTCCTACAATGAGCAGTTCTTC; CDR3aa: CTSSQCPLRLAQRSSYNEQFF
abundance: -; d_gene: -; len: 13; j_gene: TRBJ2-3; v_gene: TRBV5-1; CDR3nt: TGCGCCAGCAGCCGGCAACCCACAGATACGCAGTATTTT; CDR3aa: CASSRQPTDTQYF
abundance: -; d_gene: TRBD1; len: 16; j_gene: TRBJ1-2; v_gene: TRBV19; CDR3nt: TGTGCCAGTACGAGGGCAGGCGACAGGGGTGCCTATGGCTACACCTTC; CDR3aa: CASTRAGDRGAYGYTF
abundance: -; d_gene: -; len: 16; j_gene: TRBJ2-3; v_gene: TRBV5-1; CDR3nt: TGCGCCAGCAGCGAGTTGTTGTACAGGGACACAGATACGCAGTATTTT; CDR3aa: CASSELLYRDTDTQYF
abundance: -; d_gene: -; len: 14; j_gene: TRBJ2-3; v_gene: TRBV7-3; CDR3nt: TGTGCCAGCAGCTTACGATCCTCTCCAGATACGCAGTATTTT; CDR3aa: CASSLRSSPDTQYF
abundance: once; d_gene: TRBD2; len: 16; j_gene: TRBJ2-5; v_gene: TRBV7-9; CDR3nt: TGTGCCAGCAGCTTAACCTGGACTAGCGGGAGGGAGACCCAGTACTTC; CDR3aa: CASSLTWTSGRETQYF
abundance: -; d_gene: TRBD2; len: 16; j_gene: TRBJ2-7; v_gene: TRBV4-1; CDR3nt: TGCGCCAGCAGCCAAGGCGGGTTAGCGGGGACCTACGAGCAGTACTTC; CDR3aa: CASSQGGLAGTYEQYF
abundance: once; d_gene: -; len: 14; j_gene: TRBJ1-2; v_gene: TRBV19; CDR3nt: TGTGCCAGTAGTATAGGGACGGATCCCTATGGCTACACCTTC; CDR3aa: CASSIGTDPYGYTF
abundance: -; d_gene: -; len: 15; j_gene: TRBJ2-2; v_gene: TRBV9; CDR3nt: TGTGCCAGCAGCACCCAGCCCTTGAACACCGGGGAGCTGTTTTTT; CDR3aa: CASSTQPLNTGELFF
abundance: -; d_gene: TRBD1; len: 14; j_gene: TRBJ1-5; v_gene: TRBV19; CDR3nt: TGTGCCAGTAGCCCGACAGGGGGTGATCAGCCCCAGCATTTT; CDR3aa: CASSPTGGDQPQHF
abundance: -; d_gene: -; len: 15; j_gene: TRBJ2-2; v_gene: TRBV7-3; CDR3nt: TGTGCCAGCACCCCCGGGACAATGAACACCGGGGAGCTGTTTTTT; CDR3aa: CASTPGTMNTGELFF
abundance: -; d_gene: -; len: 13; j_gene: TRBJ1-4; v_gene: TRBV28; CDR3nt: TGTGCCAGCACGAACAGGGTTAATGAAAAACTGTTTTTT; CDR3aa: CASTNRVNEKLFF
abundance: -; d_gene: -; len: 15; j_gene: TRBJ2-2; v_gene: TRBV5-4; CDR3nt: TGTGCCAGCAGCCACCCCACCACGAACACCGGGGAGCTGTTTTTT; CDR3aa: CASSHPTTNTGELFF
abundance: -; d_gene: TRBD2; len: 11; j_gene: TRBJ2-1; v_gene: TRBV19; CDR3nt: TGTGCTTGCGGGGGATACAATGAGCAGTTCTTC; CDR3aa: CACGGYNEQFF
abundance: -; d_gene: -; len: 18; j_gene: TRBJ1-3; v_gene: TRBV28; CDR3nt: TGTGCCAGCAGTTCAACAATACTTACAGGATTCTCTGGAAACACCATATATTTT; CDR3aa: CASSSTILTGFSGNTIYF
abundance: -; d_gene: TRBD1; len: 17; j_gene: TRBJ1-6; v_gene: TRBV6-6; CDR3nt: TGTGCCAGCAGTCATGGACAGGGAGGATCCTATAATTCACCCCTCCACTTT; CDR3aa: CASSHGQGGSYNSPLHF
abundance: -; d_gene: -; len: 16; j_gene: TRBJ2-3; v_gene: TRBV28; CDR3nt: TGTGCCACCGGAATTATAAAGGAGAGAAGCACAGATACGCAGTATTTT; CDR3aa: CATGIIKERSTDTQYF
abundance: few; d_gene: TRBD1; len: 15; j_gene: TRBJ2-2; v_gene: TRBV7-3; CDR3nt: TGTGCCAGCAGAACCGGGACAGGTCGCACCGGGGAGCTGTTTTTT; CDR3aa: CASRTGTGRTGELFF
abundance: -; d_gene: TRBD2; len: 15; j_gene: TRBJ2-7; v_gene: TRBV30; CDR3nt: TGTGCCTGGAAGCTAGCGGGAGACCCCCCCCTTGGGCAGTACTTC; CDR3aa: CAWKLAGDPPLGQYF
abundance: -; d_gene: -; len: 14; j_gene: TRBJ1-1; v_gene: TRBV5-6; CDR3nt: TGTGCCAGCAGCTTCGGGACACCGAACACTGAAGCTTTCTTT; CDR3aa: CASSFGTPNTEAFF
abundance: few; d_gene: -; len: 13; j_gene: TRBJ1-2; v_gene: TRBV20-1; CDR3nt: TGCAGTGCTAGTTTGCCAGGGAACTATGGCTACACCTTC; CDR3aa: CSASLPGNYGYTF
abundance: -; d_gene: -; len: 14; j_gene: TRBJ1-5; v_gene: TRBV24-1; CDR3nt: TGTGCCACCAGTTTCGATAATAGCAATCAGCCCCAGCATTTT; CDR3aa: CATSFDNSNQPQHF
abundance: -; d_gene: -; len: 15; j_gene: TRBJ1-1; v_gene: TRBV12-5; CDR3nt: TGTGCTAGTGGTTCGGCCAAACCGACGAACACTGAAGCTTTCTTT; CDR3aa: CASGSAKPTNTEAFF